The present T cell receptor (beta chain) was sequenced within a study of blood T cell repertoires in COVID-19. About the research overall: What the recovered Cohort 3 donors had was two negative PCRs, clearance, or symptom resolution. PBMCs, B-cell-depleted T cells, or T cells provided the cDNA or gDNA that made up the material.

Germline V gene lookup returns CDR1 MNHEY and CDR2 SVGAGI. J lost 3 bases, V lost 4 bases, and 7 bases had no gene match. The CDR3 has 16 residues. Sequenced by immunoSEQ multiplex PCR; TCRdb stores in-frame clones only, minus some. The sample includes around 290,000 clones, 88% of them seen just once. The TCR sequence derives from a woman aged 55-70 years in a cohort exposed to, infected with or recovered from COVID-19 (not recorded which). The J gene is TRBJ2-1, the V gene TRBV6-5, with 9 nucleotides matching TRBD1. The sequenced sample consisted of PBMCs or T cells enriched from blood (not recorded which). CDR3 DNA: TGTGCCAGCAGTTCCTCGGGACAGGGCCACTACAATGAGCAGTTCTTC. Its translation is CASSSSGQGHYNEQFF.